This entry lists 20 T cell receptor beta chains sequenced from one sample in a study of blood T cell repertoires in COVID-19. Measured with immunoSEQ multiplex PCR; TCRdb has only the in-frame clones, and not every one. Among 190,000 or so clones listed, around nine tenths were seen once. The source material was PBMCs or T cells enriched from blood (not recorded which). The origin of the receptors is a woman in her 30s who had been exposed to COVID-19.

This chain joins TRBV5-1 and TRBJ2-7; 7 bases are a match to TRBD2. Unmatched junction bases numbered 4, after V lost 0 bases and J lost 4 bases. Germline lookup yields CDR1 SGHRS and CDR2 YFSETQ. The CDR3 runs to 14 residues. The CDR3 region has the DNA TGCGCCAGCAGCTTGGGAGGGGAGGGATACGAGCAGTACTTC. Its translation: CASSLGGEGYEQYF. Looking up the rest from reference TRBV5-1 and TRBJ2-7 gives the full variable domain: KAGVTQTPRYLIKTRGQQVTLSCSPISGHRSVSWYQQTPGQGLQFLFEYFSETQRNKGNFPGRFSGRQFSNSRSEMNVSTLELGDSALYLCASSLGGEGYEQYFGPGTRLTVT.

This clone was counted a few times. This rearrangement joins TRBV7-2 to TRBJ1-2, with D possibly TRBD1 on 6 matching bases. The CDR3 runs 15 residues. With 0 bases removed from V and 10 bases from J, the gap between germline ends came to 18 bases. CDR1 and CDR2 (germline): SGHTA, FQGNSA. This CDR3 is CASSLAGGGASPYTF. The CDR3 DNA is TGTGCCAGCAGCTTAGCAGGCGGGGGCGCGTCCCCCTACACCTTC.

This clone was observed a handful of times. The gene calls are TRBV19 and TRBJ1-2, with a weak D call TRBD1 (5 bases). V lost 3 bases, J lost 8 bases, and 19 bases lay in between. Germline V lookup: CDR1 LNHDA, CDR2 SQIVND (reference sequence). CDR3 length: 15 residues. The CDR3, as DNA: TGTGCCAGTAGTATCCCCCGATCGGGGGGTAGAGGCTACACCTTC. Translation gives CASSIPRSGGRGYTF.

This clone occurred a few times. The CDR3 is CASSEIGGRSNSPLHF. Written as DNA, the CDR3 is TGTGCCAGCAGTGAAATAGGGGGTAGGAGTAATTCACCCCTCCACTTT. The chain is built from TRBV2 and TRBJ1-6; tentative D call: TRBD1 (6 bases). V dropped 2 bases and J dropped 6 bases, with 14 bases sitting between them. This CDR3 has 16 residues. Per the germline V gene, CDR1 is SNHLY and CDR2 is FYNNEI.

The chain links TRBV5-8 to TRBJ1-2, with 7 bases fitting TRBD1. J gave up 1 base and V 4 bases, and 7 bases lay outside the gene matches. The CDR3 totals 15 residues. Germline V gene data show CDR1 as SGHTS and CDR2 as YDEGEE. The CDR3 loop is CASSPGQGGNYGYTF. DNA for the CDR3: TGTGCCAGCAGCCCGGGGCAGGGGGGTAACTATGGCTACACCTTC.

The V and J genes are TRBV10-2 and TRBJ2-7; TRBD2 aligns across 7 bases. In germline, CDR1 is WSHSY, CDR2 SAAADI. The V and J ends lost 0 bases and 2 bases, in that order; junction bases with no gene match: 1. This CDR3 is 14 amino acids long. CDR3 bases: TGCGCCAGCAGTGAGTCTGGACTAGCCTACGAGCAGTACTTC. Protein product: CASSESGLAYEQYF.

V gene TRBV2 combines with J gene TRBJ1-2; 9 nucleotides align to TRBD1. Looked up from germline, CDR1 is SNHLY and CDR2 is FYNNEI. The CDR3 has 15 residues. Trimming removed 4 bases from V and 5 bases from J; junction bases left unmatched: 8. The chain's CDR3 is CASSAFGGQGYGYTF. In DNA, the CDR3 is TGTGCCAGCAGTGCCTTCGGGGGACAGGGTTATGGCTACACCTTC.

V usage is TRBV7-6 and J usage is TRBJ2-7; TRBD1 aligns across 9 bases. Germline V gives CDR1 SGHVS, CDR2 FNYEAQ. The trim removed 0 bases at V and 6 bases at J, leaving 3 bases unmatched. This CDR3 is built from 14 residues. CDR3 protein: CASSLAGTGLEQYF. The CDR3 DNA follows: TGTGCCAGCAGCTTAGCAGGGACAGGGCTCGAGCAGTACTTC. The full variable domain, completed using reference TRBV7-6 and TRBJ2-7, is GAGVSQSPRYKVTKRGQDVALRCDPISGHVSLYWYRQALGQGPEFLTYFNYEAQQDKSGLPNDRFSAERPEGSISTLTIQRTEQRDSAMYRCASSLAGTGLEQYFGPGTRLTVT.

The CDR3 here is CASSLGASNQPQHF. DNA of the CDR3: TGTGCCAGCAGCTTGGGGGCCAGCAATCAGCCCCAGCATTTT. V usage is TRBV11-2 and J usage is TRBJ1-5, with D possibly matching TRBD1 (6 bases). Germline assignment: CDR1 SGHAT and CDR2 FQNNGV. This CDR3 has 14 amino acids. V gave up 3 bases and J gave up 1 base, with 7 bases separating them.

The genes are TRBV19 and TRBJ2-3; tentatively, D is TRBD1 (6 bases). Trimming pared 6 bases from V and 4 bases from J, leaving 20 bases between. This CDR3 is 16 amino acids long. CDR1 is LNHDA and CDR2 is SQIVND in the germline V gene (reference sequence). For the CDR3, the DNA is TGTGCCAGTAGAGCTAACAGGGCTCCTTTGTCAGATACGCAGTATTTT. Translated, it gives CASRANRAPLSDTQYF.

This chain links TRBV6-5 with TRBJ2-6; D is possibly TRBD1 (6 bases). The CDR3 contains 13 residues. Trimming left V 7 bases short and J 4 bases short, with 8 bases between. Per germline, CDR1 MNHEY and CDR2 SVGAGI. CDR3 protein: CASNRDGANVLTF. In nucleotides, the CDR3 is TGTGCCAGCAACAGGGACGGGGCCAACGTCCTGACTTTC.

The rearrangement uses TRBV19 and TRBJ2-3; D remains ambiguous. Germline-derived CDR1 and CDR2 are LNHDA and SQIVND (reference sequence). The CDR3 extends over 15 amino acids. V was cut by 5 bases and J by 0 bases, with 12 bases left in between. The CDR3 sequence: CASSGGERSTDTQYF. The DNA of the CDR3 is TGTGCCAGTAGTGGCGGAGAGAGGAGCACAGATACGCAGTATTTT.

This chain links TRBV2 with TRBJ1-2; D call uncertain. Trimming left V 6 bases short and J 8 bases short, with 10 bases between. CDR3 length: 11 residues. Germline V CDR1 and CDR2: SNHLY, FYNNEI. The CDR3 coding sequence is TGTGCCAGCAGAGCGGACGGGGGCTACACCTTC. This translates into CASRADGGYTF.

CDR3 nucleotide sequence: TGTGCCAGCAGCCCAGGTAGACAGGGGAGCGCGGAGACCCAGTACTTC. Translated: CASSPGRQGSAETQYF. This sequence joins TRBV11-2 and TRBJ2-5; 8 bases fit TRBD1. Germline CDR1 reads SGHAT; CDR2 reads FQNNGV. V was clipped by 5 bases and J by 5 bases; unmatched bases: 13. CDR3 size: 16 residues.

The chain uses TRBV11-2 and TRBJ1-1; perhaps TRBD1 as D (5 bases). This CDR3 spans 14 amino acids. V lost 2 bases to trimming and J lost 2 bases, with 9 bases between them. Germline V gene data show CDR1 as SGHAT and CDR2 as FQNNGV. CDR3 bases: TGTGCCAGCAGCTTAATGGGGCGTAACACTGAAGCTTTCTTT. This codes for CASSLMGRNTEAFF.

This chain joins TRBV12-3 or TRBV12-4 and TRBJ1-1; D gene uncertain. The CDR3 has 12 amino acids. V lost 2 bases, J lost 2 bases, and 3 bases lay in between. The CDR3 nucleotides are TGTGCCAGCAGTTTACAAAACACTGAAGCTTTCTTT. It specifies CASSLQNTEAFF.

The chain is built from TRBV5-6 and TRBJ1-3, with 9 nucleotides matching TRBD1. Germline CDR1 and CDR2: SGHDT and YYEEEE. The J segment lost 3 bases and the V segment lost 5 bases, leaving 3 bases of the junction unmatched. The CDR3 has 14 residues. Here the CDR3 reads CASRRQGDGNTIYF. The DNA of the CDR3 is TGTGCCAGCAGGCGACAGGGGGATGGAAACACCATATATTTT. Combining the CDR3 with reference TRBV5-6 and TRBJ1-3 gives the whole variable domain DAGVTQSPTHLIKTRGQQVTLRCSPKSGHDTVSWYQQALGQGPQFIFQYYEEEERQRGNFPDRFSGHQFPNYSSELNVNALLLGDSALYLCASRRQGDGNTIYFGEGSWLTVV.

This chain joins TRBV10-2 and TRBJ1-6; 9 bases map to TRBD1. Germline V gene data show CDR1 as WSHSY and CDR2 as SAAADI. The trim removed 7 bases at V and 0 bases at J, leaving 13 bases unmatched. The CDR3 loop spans 19 amino acids. CDR3 protein: CASTLGQGPAGSYNSPLHF. CDR3 DNA: TGCGCCAGCACTCTGGGACAGGGTCCGGCGGGCTCCTATAATTCACCCCTCCACTTT.

The rearrangement joins TRBV24-1 to TRBJ2-2, with 9 bases fitting TRBD1. Germline V gene lookup returns CDR1 KGHDR and CDR2 SFDVKD. V shed 3 bases and J 3 bases; nucleotides not matched to a gene: 4. The CDR3 spans 16 residues. The chain's CDR3 is CATSDQDRGDTGELFF. CDR3 DNA: TGTGCCACCAGTGATCAGGACAGGGGTGACACCGGGGAGCTGTTTTTT.

Judged by abundance, this clone is medium-sized. This chain joins TRBV2 and TRBJ1-6; no reliable D call. Germline V gene lookup returns CDR1 SNHLY and CDR2 FYNNEI. V shed 5 bases and J shed 0 bases, with 11 bases lying between them. The CDR3 spans 16 residues. The CDR3: CASSLKSSSYNSPLHF. The CDR3 region has the DNA TGTGCCAGCAGTCTTAAGTCCAGCTCCTATAATTCACCCCTCCACTTT.